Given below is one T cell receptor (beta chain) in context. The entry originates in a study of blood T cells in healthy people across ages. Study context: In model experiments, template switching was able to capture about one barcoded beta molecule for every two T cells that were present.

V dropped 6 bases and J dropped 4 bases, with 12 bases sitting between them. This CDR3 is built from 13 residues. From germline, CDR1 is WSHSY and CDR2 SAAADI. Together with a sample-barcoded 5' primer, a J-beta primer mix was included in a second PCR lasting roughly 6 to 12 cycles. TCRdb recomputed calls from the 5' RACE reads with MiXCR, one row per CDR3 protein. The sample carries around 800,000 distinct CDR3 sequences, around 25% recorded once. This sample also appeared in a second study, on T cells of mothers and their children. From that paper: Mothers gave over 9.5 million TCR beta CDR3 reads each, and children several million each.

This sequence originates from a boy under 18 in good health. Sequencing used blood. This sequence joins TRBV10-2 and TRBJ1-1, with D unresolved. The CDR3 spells CASRLEVGTEAFF. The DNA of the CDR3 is TGCGCCAGCAGGCTAGAAGTGGGCACTGAAGCTTTCTTT.